This T cell receptor (beta chain) came from a study of OX40 agonist ivuxolimab in advanced cancers. Overall study findings and caveats: Among the least clonally expanded were partial responders at 0.1-3.0 mg/kg. Undetermined was the antigen specificity of the expanded peripheral T cells.

Sequencing used immunoSEQ multiplex PCR; TCRdb keeps in-frame clones, though not all of them. The data show about 72,000 clones, 75% to 90% seen once. V lost 8 bases, J lost 3 bases, and 14 bases lay in between. Germline CDR1 is SNHLY and CDR2 is FYNNEI. This CDR3 contains 13 residues. The table lists this clone with a count of one. The antigen remains undetermined. Enrollment shut out patients with autoimmune disease history or systemic immunosuppression. The sampling schedule covered blood at baseline, cycle 4 day 1, and cycle 7 day 1. The sequence was collected from an adult with an advanced solid tumor such as melanoma, head and neck, liver or kidney cancer. The chain uses TRBV2 and TRBJ2-7, with D perhaps matching TRBD2 (5 bases). The material was CD4+ or CD8+ T cells sorted from blood, obtained in a trial of the OX40 agonist ivuxolimab. The CDR3 spells CASAREGIYEQYF. CDR3 nucleotide sequence: TGTGCCAGCGCGAGAGAGGGAATCTACGAGCAGTACTTC.